The clone carrying this T cell receptor (beta chain) was counted many times. Its antigen remains unknown. Researchers barred patients who had uncontrolled infection, other autoimmune disease, pregnancy or lactation. This entry belongs to a study of T cells in Graves' hyperthyroidism and ophthalmopathy. Overall study findings and caveats: In the blood, most expanded thyroid clonotypes above 0.001 appeared as well.

The source material, RNA transcripts, was used to amplify TCR beta CDR3 regions. The HTBI set primed first-round TCR CDR3 RT-PCR. One entry per CDR3 protein, called by TCRdb with MiXCR from the multiplex PCR reads. The data contain over 500,000 distinct CDR3 sequences, about 16% of them singletons. The CDR3 is 15 residues long. Trimming pared 4 bases from V and 7 bases from J, leaving 17 bases between. From germline, CDR1 is SGHNT and CDR2 YENEEA. The chain couples TRBV11-3 to TRBJ2-1, with D perhaps TRBD1 (7 bases). The clonotype was recovered from a woman younger than 45 with Graves' ophthalmopathy. The specimen sequenced was blood. For the CDR3, the DNA is TGTGCCAGCAGCTCACAGGGGACTTCAGGGAATGAGCAGTTCTTC. This encodes CASSSQGTSGNEQFF.